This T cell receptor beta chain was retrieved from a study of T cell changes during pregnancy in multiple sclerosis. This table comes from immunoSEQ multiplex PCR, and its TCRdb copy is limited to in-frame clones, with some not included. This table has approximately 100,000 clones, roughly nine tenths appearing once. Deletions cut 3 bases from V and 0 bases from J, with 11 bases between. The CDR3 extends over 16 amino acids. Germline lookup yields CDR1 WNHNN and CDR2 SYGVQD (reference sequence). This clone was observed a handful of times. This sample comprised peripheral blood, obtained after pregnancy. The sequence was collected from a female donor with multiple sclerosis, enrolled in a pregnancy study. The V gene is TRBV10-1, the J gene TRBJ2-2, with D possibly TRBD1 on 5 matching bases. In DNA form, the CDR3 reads TGCGCCAGCAGTGAAGGGGATCCTGCGAACACCGGGGAGCTGTTTTTT. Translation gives CASSEGDPANTGELFF.